Below, 11 T cell receptor beta chains from the same sample are listed, as sequenced in a study of cytomegalovirus exposure and HLA in healthy donors. The PCR had 60 Vbeta and 13 Jbeta primers. The assay was immunoSEQ multiplex PCR, and TCRdb's table has in-frame clones only and misses some. In the table there are roughly 90,000 clones, roughly 80% of which are singletons. The sequenced sample was PBMCs. The origin of the receptors is a man between 18 and 29 years old in good health and CMV-seronegative.

The chain links TRBV6-1 to TRBJ1-2, with D possibly TRBD1 on 5 matching bases. Per germline, CDR1 MNHNS and CDR2 SASEGT. V was clipped by 4 bases and J by 4 bases, with 13 bases between them. The CDR3 has 14 residues. The DNA of the CDR3 is TGTGCCAGCAGTGCGCAGGGATTAGGCTATGGCTACACCTTC. It translates to CASSAQGLGYGYTF.

The chain uses TRBV5-1 and TRBJ2-7, with TRBD1 matching 7 bases. This CDR3 comprises 15 residues. V dropped 0 bases and J dropped 2; count of bases not matched to a gene: 5. The germline V gene has CDR1 SGHRS and CDR2 YFSETQ. The DNA of the CDR3 is TGCGCCAGCAGCTTGGGACCCGGACAGGCCTACGAGCAGTACTTC. Translation: CASSLGPGQAYEQYF.

This rearrangement joins TRBV30 to TRBJ1-4; 9 nucleotides agree with TRBD1. The CDR3 runs to 14 residues. Unmatched junction bases numbered 6, after V lost 5 bases and J lost 5 bases. CDR1 is GTSNPN and CDR2 is SVGIG in the germline V gene (reference sequence). The DNA for the CDR3 is TGTGCCTGGGCGGGGACAGGGAGGAATGAAAAACTGTTTTTT. Protein sequence: CAWAGTGRNEKLFF. The full variable domain, rest sourced from reference TRBV30 and TRBJ1-4, is SQTIHQWPATLVQPVGSPLSLECTVEGTSNPNLYWYRQAAGRGLQLLFYSVGIGQISSEVPQNLSASRPQDRQFILSSKKLLLSDSGFYLCAWAGTGRNEKLFFGSGTQLSVL.

This chain links TRBV29-1 with TRBJ2-1, with 10 bases lining up with TRBD1. This CDR3 region has 13 residues. The ends lost 7 bases at V and 7 bases at J; junction bases unmatched: 7. In germline, CDR1 is SQVTM, CDR2 ANQGSEA. The CDR3 DNA follows: TGCAGCGCACAGGGACAGGGGAGTAATGAGCAGTTCTTC. Protein product: CSAQGQGSNEQFF.

V is TRBV6-1 and J is TRBJ2-3; D is possibly TRBD2 (5 bases). V lost 3 bases and J 5 bases, leaving 12 bases between the germline ends. Germline values: CDR1 MNHNS, CDR2 SASEGT. The CDR3 is made up of 14 amino acids. CDR3 amino acids: CASSDGIAGDTQYF. Here the CDR3 DNA reads TGTGCCAGCAGTGACGGGATCGCAGGAGATACGCAGTATTTT.

The CDR3 protein is CASRGGDVTEAFF. Here the CDR3 DNA reads TGTGCCAGCAGAGGGGGGGATGTCACTGAAGCTTTCTTT. The rearrangement uses TRBV28 and TRBJ1-1, with a possible D match to TRBD1 (6 bases). The germline CDR1 and CDR2 sequences are MDHEN and SYDVKM. The CDR3 extends over 13 amino acids. V lost 6 bases and J 4 bases, leaving 12 bases between the germline ends.

The chain joins TRBV6-5 to TRBJ1-2; D ambiguous. The V gene lost 6 bases and the J gene lost 5 bases, with 16 bases spanning the gap. Germline CDR1 reads MNHEY; CDR2 reads SVGAGI. CDR3 size: 14 residues. The chain's CDR3 is CASRITSGEYGYTF. The CDR3 region has the DNA TGTGCCAGCAGGATAACGTCTGGGGAGTATGGCTACACCTTC.

The V gene is TRBV29-1, the J gene TRBJ1-2, with D possibly TRBD1 on 5 matching bases. This CDR3 comprises 11 residues. CDR1 and CDR2 (germline): SQVTM, ANQGSEA. The V and J ends lost 0 bases and 8 bases respectively, with 7 bases between them. The CDR3 DNA follows: TGCAGCGTTGAAGATCACAGGGGCTACACCTTC. This encodes CSVEDHRGYTF.

The genes are TRBV30 and TRBJ1-5; no reliable D call. Trimming shortened V by 1 base and J by 11 bases, and 12 bases separated the two germline ends. CDR1 is GTSNPN and CDR2 is SVGIG in the germline V gene (reference sequence). This CDR3 has 12 residues. Here the CDR3 DNA reads TGTGCCTGGAGTGGCACCGGGGAATCCCAGCATTTT. Translating it yields CAWSGTGESQHF.

The chain employs TRBV7-2 and TRBJ2-1; a possible D gene is TRBD2 (5 bases). In germline, CDR1 is SGHTA, CDR2 FQGNSA. Trimming pared 3 bases from V and 7 bases from J, leaving 16 bases between. This CDR3 is 15 amino acids long. In DNA form, the CDR3 reads TGTGCCAGCAGCTTTCCTCGGACCGGGAAGAATGAGCAGTTCTTC. It specifies CASSFPRTGKNEQFF. The full variable domain, rest sourced from reference TRBV7-2 and TRBJ2-1, is GAGVSQSPSNKVTEKGKDVELRCDPISGHTALYWYRQSLGQGLEFLIYFQGNSAPDKSGLPSDRFSAERTGGSVSTLTIQRTQQEDSAVYLCASSFPRTGKNEQFFGPGTRLTVL.

The chain employs TRBV7-3 and TRBJ1-1; D not certain. The length of the CDR3 is 13 residues. Looked up from germline, CDR1 is SGHTA and CDR2 is FQGTGA. Trimming took off 5 bases at V and 0 bases at J, with 7 bases between the two ends. For the CDR3, the DNA is TGTGCCAGCAGCCCCGGGATGAACACTGAAGCTTTCTTT. Translating it yields CASSPGMNTEAFF.